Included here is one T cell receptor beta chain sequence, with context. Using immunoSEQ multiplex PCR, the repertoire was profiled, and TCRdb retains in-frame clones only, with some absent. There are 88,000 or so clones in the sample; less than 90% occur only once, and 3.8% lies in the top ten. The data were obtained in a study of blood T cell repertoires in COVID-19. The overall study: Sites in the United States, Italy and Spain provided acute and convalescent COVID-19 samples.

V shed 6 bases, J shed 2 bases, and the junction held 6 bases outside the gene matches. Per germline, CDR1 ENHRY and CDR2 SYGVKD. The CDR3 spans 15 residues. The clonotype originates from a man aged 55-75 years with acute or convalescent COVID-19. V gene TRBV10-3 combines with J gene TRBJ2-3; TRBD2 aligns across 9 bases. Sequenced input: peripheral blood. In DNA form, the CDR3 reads TGTGCCATCAGGATGACTAGCGGAGTCACAGATACGCAGTATTTT. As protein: CAIRMTSGVTDTQYF.